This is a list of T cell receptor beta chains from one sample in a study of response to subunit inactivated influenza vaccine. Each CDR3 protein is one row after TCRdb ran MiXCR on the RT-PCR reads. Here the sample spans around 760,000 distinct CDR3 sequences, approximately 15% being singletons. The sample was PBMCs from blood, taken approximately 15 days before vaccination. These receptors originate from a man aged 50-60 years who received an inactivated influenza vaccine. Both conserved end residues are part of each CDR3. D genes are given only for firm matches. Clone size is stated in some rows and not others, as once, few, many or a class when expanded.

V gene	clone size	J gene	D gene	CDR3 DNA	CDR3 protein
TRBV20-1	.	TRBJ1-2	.	TGCAGTGCTAGAGAAAGGGACACCGATAACTATGGCTACACCTTC	CSARERDTDNYGYTF
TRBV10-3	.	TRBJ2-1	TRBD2	TGTGCCACCGAAACTAGCGGGGGGTCCAATGAGCAGTTCTTC	CATETSGGSNEQFF
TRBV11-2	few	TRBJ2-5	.	TGTGCCAGCAGCTTAGGTGTTAGGGCGTCGAAGACCCAGTACTTC	CASSLGVRASKTQYF
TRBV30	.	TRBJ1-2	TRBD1	TGTGCCTGGATCCCCCTGACAGGGACTTATGGCTACACCTTC	CAWIPLTGTYGYTF
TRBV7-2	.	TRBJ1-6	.	TGTGCCAGCAGCTTCACCTCGGCCCTATATAATTCACCCCTCCACTTT	CASSFTSALYNSPLHF
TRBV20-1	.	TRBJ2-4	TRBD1	TGCAGTGCTAGAGAGAGGGGGACAGGCACCAAAAACATTCAGTACTTC	CSARERGTGTKNIQYF
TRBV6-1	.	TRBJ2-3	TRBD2	TGTGCCAGCAGTCAAACGGCTAGCGGACCATTCGATACGCAGTATTTT	CASSQTASGPFDTQYF
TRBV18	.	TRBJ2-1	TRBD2	TGTGCCAGCTCAAAACAGGGACCGGGACTAGCGCCGAATGAGCAGTTCTTC	CASSKQGPGLAPNEQFF
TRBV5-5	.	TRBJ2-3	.	TGTGCCAGCAGCTCGACACGGCCCGGGGACTCCCACACAGATACGCAGTATTTT	CASSSTRPGDSHTDTQYF
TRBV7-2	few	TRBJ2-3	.	TGTGCCAGCAGTTCCCCCGAGGGAGGAATCCGCGTAGATACGCAGTATTTT	CASSSPEGGIRVDTQYF